The 2 T cell receptor beta chains reported below all come from one sample, sequenced in a study of blood T cell repertoires in COVID-19. Clones were read by immunoSEQ multiplex PCR, and TCRdb kept only the in-frame ones, dropping some. The sample shows 430,000 or so clones, around nine tenths of them seen only once. The specimen was PBMCs or T cells enriched from blood (not recorded which). These TCRs come from a woman between 18 and 29 years old who had been exposed to COVID-19.

This chain connects TRBV11-2 to TRBJ2-3; the match to TRBD2 covers 8 bases. The junction had 6 bases not matched to a gene; V was cut back by 8 bases and J by 5 bases. CDR1 and CDR2 from the germline V gene are SGHAT and FQNNGV. The CDR3 loop spans 13 amino acids. CDR3 protein: CASHPAGGDTQYF. The CDR3 nucleotides read TGTGCCAGCCACCCGGCGGGGGGAGATACGCAGTATTTT.

The V and J genes are TRBV4-1 and TRBJ2-7, with 12 bases lining up with TRBD2. This CDR3 is built from 17 residues. Germline assignment: CDR1 MGHRA and CDR2 YSYEKL. V lost 1 base to trimming and J lost 2 bases; unmatched junction nucleotides: 6. CDR3 DNA: TGCGCCAGCAGCCAAGGGATTGGACTAGCGGGGACCTACGAGCAGTACTTC. Translation: CASSQGIGLAGTYEQYF.